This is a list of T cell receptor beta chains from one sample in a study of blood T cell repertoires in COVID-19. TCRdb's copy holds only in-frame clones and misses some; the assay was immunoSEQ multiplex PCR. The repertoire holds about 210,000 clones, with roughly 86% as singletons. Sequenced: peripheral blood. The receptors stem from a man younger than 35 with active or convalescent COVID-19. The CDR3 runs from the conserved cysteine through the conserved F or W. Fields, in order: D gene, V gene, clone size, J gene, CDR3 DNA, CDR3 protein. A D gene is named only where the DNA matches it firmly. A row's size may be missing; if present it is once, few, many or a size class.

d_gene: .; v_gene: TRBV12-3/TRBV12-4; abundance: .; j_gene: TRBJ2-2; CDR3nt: TGTGCCAGCAGTAAACATACCGGGGAGCTGTTTTTT; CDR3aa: CASSKHTGELFF
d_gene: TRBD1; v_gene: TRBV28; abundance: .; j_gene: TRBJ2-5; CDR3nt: TGTGCCAGCAGTAACAGGGGGCTGGAGACCCAGTACTTC; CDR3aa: CASSNRGLETQYF
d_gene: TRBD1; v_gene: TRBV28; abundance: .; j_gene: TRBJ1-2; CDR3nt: TGTGCCAGCAGTTGGGGGACAGATAACTATGGCTACACCTTC; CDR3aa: CASSWGTDNYGYTF
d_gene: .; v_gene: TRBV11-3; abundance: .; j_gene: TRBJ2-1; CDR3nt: TGTGCCAGCAGCTCTGCCAGGACAAAAGCTGAGCAGTTCTTC; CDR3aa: CASSSARTKAEQFF
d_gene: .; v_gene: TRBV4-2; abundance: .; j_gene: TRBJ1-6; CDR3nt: TGTGCCAGCAGCCAAGCGGTCCCAGGGCGAGTACCCCTCCACTTT; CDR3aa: CASSQAVPGRVPLHF
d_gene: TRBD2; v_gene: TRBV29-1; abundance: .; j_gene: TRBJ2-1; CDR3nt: TGCAGCGTACGCAAGAGCGGGGATAACAATGAGCAGTTCTTC; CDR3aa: CSVRKSGDNNEQFF
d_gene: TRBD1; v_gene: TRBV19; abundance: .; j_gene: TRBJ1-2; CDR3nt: TGTGCCAGTAGTCGCAATACCGGGACAGGGAACTATGGCTACACCTTC; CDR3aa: CASSRNTGTGNYGYTF
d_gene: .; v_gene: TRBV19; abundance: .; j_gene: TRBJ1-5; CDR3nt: TGTGCCAGTAGTAGCCACCACAGGAGCAATCAGCCCCAGCATTTT; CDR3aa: CASSSHHRSNQPQHF
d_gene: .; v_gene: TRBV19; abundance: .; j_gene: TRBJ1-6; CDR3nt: TGTGCCAGTAGTATAGAAAGAGGGTTCGGTTCACCCCTCCACTTT; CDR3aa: CASSIERGFGSPLHF
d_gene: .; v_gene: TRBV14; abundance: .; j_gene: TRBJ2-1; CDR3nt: TGTGCCAGCAGCCAATATACAGGCAGCTCCTACAATGAGCAGTTCTTC; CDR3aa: CASSQYTGSSYNEQFF
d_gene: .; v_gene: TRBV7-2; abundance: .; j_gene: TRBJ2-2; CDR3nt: TGTGCCAGCAGCTTCGGGGTTGGAAACACCGGGGAGCTGTTTTTT; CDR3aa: CASSFGVGNTGELFF
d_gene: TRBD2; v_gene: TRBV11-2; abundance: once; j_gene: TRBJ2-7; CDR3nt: TGTGCCAGCAGCTTGGGGACTAGCGGATACTACGAGCAGTACTTC; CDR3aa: CASSLGTSGYYEQYF
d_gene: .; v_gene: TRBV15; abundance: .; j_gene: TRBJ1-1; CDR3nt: TGTGCCACCAGCAGAGAGGGGGGGTTAAGGGGTGAAGCTTTCTTT; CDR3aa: CATSREGGLRGEAFF
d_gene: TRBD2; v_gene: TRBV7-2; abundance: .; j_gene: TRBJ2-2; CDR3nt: TGTGCCAGCAGCTTTAGCGGGACTGGCACCGGGGAGCTGTTTTTT; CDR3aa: CASSFSGTGTGELFF
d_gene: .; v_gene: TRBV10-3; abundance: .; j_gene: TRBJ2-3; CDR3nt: TGTGCCATCAGGGGAGATATAAGCACAGATACGCAGTATTTT; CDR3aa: CAIRGDISTDTQYF
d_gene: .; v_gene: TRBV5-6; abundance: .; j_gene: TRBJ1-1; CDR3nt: TGTGCCAGCAGCCAGGATGTTTTCATGAACACTGAAGCTTTCTTT; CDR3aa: CASSQDVFMNTEAFF
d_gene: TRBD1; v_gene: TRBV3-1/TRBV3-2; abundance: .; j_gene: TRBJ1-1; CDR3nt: TGTGCCAGCAGCCCACCGGGACAGGGTGGCACTGAAGCTTTCTTT; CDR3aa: CASSPPGQGGTEAFF
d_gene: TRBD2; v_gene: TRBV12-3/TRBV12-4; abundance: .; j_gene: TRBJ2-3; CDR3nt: TGTGCGAGCTCGGGGGGGGCCAGAGATACGCAGTATTTT; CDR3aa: CASSGGARDTQYF
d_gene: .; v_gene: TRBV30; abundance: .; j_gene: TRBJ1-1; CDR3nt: TGTGCCTGGAGTGGTAGGGGGAGGAACACTGAAGCTTTCTTT; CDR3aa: CAWSGRGRNTEAFF
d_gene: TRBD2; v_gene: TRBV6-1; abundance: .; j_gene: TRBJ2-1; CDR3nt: TGTGCCAGCAGTGAAATGGGACTAGGGGAGCAGTTCTTC; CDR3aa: CASSEMGLGEQFF
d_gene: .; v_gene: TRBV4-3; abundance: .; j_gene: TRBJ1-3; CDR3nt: TGCGCCAGCAGCCAGAGGGCCTTGGGGGGAAACACCATATATTTT; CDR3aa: CASSQRALGGNTIYF
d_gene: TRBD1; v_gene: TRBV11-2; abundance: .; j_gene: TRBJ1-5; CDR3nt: TGTGCCAGCAGCCGAGGTACAGGGGGAAGGCAGCCCCAGCATTTT; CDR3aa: CASSRGTGGRQPQHF
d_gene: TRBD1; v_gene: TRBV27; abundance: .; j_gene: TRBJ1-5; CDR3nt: TGTGCCAGCAGCCGGGACAGGGAGGGTGATCAGCCCCAGCATTTT; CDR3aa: CASSRDREGDQPQHF
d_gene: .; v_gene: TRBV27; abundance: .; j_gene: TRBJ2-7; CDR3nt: TGTGCCAGCAGTTTAATAGGGCAGGGTACCAACGAGCAGTACTTC; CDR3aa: CASSLIGQGTNEQYF
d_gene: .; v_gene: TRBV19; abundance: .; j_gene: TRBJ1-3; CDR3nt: TGTGCCAGTAGGCCGGGGGGCGGAAACACCATATATTTT; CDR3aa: CASRPGGGNTIYF
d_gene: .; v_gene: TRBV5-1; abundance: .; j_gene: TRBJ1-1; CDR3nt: TGCGCCAGCAGCTTGCTGTACAGGAACACTGAAGCTTTCTTT; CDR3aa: CASSLLYRNTEAFF
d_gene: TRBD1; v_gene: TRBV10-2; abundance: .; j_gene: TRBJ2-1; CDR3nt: TGCGCCAGCAAGGACAGGGCAGGTGAGCAGTTCTTC; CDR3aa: CASKDRAGEQFF
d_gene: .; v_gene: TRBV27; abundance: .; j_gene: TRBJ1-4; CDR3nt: TGTGCCAGCAGTCGGACTGGGACTTTTAATGAAAAACTGTTTTTT; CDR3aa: CASSRTGTFNEKLFF
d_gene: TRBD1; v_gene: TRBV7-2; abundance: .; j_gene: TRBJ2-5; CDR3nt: TGTGCCAGCAGCCAACAGGGGGCGCGGGAGACCCAGTACTTC; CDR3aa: CASSQQGARETQYF
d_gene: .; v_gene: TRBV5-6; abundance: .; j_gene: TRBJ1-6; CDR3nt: TGTGCCAGCAGCTCTGGACACCCTAATTCACCCCTCCACTTT; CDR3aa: CASSSGHPNSPLHF
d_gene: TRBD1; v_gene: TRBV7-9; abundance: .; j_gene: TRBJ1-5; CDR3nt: TGTGCCAGCAGCGCAGGGGACAGAGATCAGCCCCAGCATTTT; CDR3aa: CASSAGDRDQPQHF
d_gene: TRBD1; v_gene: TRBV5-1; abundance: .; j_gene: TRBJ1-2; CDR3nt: TGCGCCAGCAGCTTGGGACAGGGTATTGGTGGCTACACCTTC; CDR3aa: CASSLGQGIGGYTF
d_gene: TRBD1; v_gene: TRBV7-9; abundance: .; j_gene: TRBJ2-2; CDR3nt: TGTGCCAGCAGCCGGACAGGGGGAAACACCGGGGAGCTGTTTTTT; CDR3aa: CASSRTGGNTGELFF
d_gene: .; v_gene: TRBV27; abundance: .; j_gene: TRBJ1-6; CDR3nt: TGTGCCAGCAGGGAAGGGGAATCACCCCTCCACTTT; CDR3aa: CASREGESPLHF
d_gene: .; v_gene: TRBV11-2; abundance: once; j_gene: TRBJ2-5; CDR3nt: TGTGCCAGCAGCTTTTCCGGGGGAGGAGGGGAGACCCAGTACTTC; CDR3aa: CASSFSGGGGETQYF
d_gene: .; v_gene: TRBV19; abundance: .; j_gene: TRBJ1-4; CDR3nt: TGTGCCAGTAGTTCCGACAGTAATAATGAAAAACTGTTTTTT; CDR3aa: CASSSDSNNEKLFF
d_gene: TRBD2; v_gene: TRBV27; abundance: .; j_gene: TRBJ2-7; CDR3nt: TGTGCCAGCAGCCTTAGCGGGAGGTCCGACGAGCAGTACTTC; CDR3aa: CASSLSGRSDEQYF
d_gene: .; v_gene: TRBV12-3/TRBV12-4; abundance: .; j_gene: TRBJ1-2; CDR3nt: TGTGCCAGCAGTTCGTCCCTAAGTGGTTACACCTTC; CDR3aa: CASSSSLSGYTF
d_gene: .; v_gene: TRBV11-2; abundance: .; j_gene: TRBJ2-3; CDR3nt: TGTGCCAGCAGCTGGACCAGGGGGGTTGAATCAGATACGCAGTATTTT; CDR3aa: CASSWTRGVESDTQYF
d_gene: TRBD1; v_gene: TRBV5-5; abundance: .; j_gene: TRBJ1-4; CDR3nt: TGTGCCAGCAGCTCGGACAGGACCAGGGAAAAACTGTTTTTT; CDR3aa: CASSSDRTREKLFF
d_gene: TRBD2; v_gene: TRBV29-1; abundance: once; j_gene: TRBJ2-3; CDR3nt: TGCAGCGTTGAAGATCAACGTCTAGCGGGAGGGCCAAATACGCAGTATTTT; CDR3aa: CSVEDQRLAGGPNTQYF
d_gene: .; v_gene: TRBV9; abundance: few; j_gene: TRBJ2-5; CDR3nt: TGTGCCAGCAGCGTAGGACCTCTCGGGGAGACCCAGTACTTC; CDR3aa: CASSVGPLGETQYF
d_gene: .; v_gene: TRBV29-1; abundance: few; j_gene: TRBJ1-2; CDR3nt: TGCAGCGTTGAGAACAGTAACAACTATGGCTACACCTTC; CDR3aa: CSVENSNNYGYTF
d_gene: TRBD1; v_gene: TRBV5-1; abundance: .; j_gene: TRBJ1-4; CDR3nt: TGCGCCAGCAGCCCCGGGACAGGTGGAGAAAAACTGTTTTTT; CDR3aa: CASSPGTGGEKLFF
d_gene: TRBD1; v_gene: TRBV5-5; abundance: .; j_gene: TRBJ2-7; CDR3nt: TGTGCCAGCAGCTTGGAGGGACAGGGGAATTTAGAGCAGTACTTC; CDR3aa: CASSLEGQGNLEQYF
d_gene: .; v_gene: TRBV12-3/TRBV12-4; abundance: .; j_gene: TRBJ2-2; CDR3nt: TGTGCCAGCAGGAGCTGGGTCCGGGGAGCTGTTTTT; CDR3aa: CASRSWVRGAVF
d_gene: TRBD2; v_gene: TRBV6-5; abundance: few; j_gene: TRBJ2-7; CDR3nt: TGTGCCAGCAGGACTAGCGGCTACGAGCAGTACTTC; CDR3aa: CASRTSGYEQYF
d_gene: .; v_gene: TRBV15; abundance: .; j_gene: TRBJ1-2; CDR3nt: TGTGCCACCAGCAGAGATCTGGGGGGTGGCTACACCTTC; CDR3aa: CATSRDLGGGYTF
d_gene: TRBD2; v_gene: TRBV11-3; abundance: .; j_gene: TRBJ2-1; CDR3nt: TGTGCCAGCAGCTTCGGCGGGAGGTATGAGCAGTTCTTC; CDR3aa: CASSFGGRYEQFF
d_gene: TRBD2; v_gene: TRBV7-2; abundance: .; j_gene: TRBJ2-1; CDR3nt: TGTGCCAGCAGCTCCAGCTACCTAGCGGGGGTCAATGAGCAGTTCTTC; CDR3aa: CASSSSYLAGVNEQFF
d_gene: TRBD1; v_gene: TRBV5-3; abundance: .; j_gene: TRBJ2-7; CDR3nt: TGTGCCAGAAGCTTGAGCGCGACAGGGTTCTACGAGCAGTACTTC; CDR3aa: CARSLSATGFYEQYF
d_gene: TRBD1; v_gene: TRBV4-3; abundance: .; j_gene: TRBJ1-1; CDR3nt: TGCGCCAGCAGCCAACAAGGGGGCGCGGGGAAAGCTTTCTTT; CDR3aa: CASSQQGGAGKAFF
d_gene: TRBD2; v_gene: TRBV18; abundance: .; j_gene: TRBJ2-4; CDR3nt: TGTGCCAGCTCACCAGATAGCGGGGGCCCGGACATTCAGTACTTC; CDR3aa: CASSPDSGGPDIQYF
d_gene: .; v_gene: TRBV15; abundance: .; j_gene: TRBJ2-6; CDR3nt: TGTGCCACCAGCAGAGATCCCCAGGCCGGGGCCAACGTCCTGACTTTC; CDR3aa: CATSRDPQAGANVLTF